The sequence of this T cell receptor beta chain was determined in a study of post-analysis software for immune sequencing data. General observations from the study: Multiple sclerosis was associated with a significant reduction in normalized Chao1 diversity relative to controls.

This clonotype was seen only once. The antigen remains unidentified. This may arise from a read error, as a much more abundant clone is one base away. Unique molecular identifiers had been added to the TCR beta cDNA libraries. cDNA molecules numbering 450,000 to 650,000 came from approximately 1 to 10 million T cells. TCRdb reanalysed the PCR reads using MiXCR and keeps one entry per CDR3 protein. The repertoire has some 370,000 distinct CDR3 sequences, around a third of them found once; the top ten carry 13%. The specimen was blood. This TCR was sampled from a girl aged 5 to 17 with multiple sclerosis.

DNA for the CDR3: TGTGCCAGCAGCCAAGGTAGCGGGGGCACTACGAATGAGCAGTTCTTC. It codes for CASSQGSGGTTNEQFF. This rearrangement joins TRBV3-1 to TRBJ2-1; 9 bases are a match to TRBD2. Trimming cost V 1 base and J 7 bases; bases outside gene matches: 8. This CDR3 comprises 16 residues. The V gene's germline CDR1 is LGHDT and CDR2 YNNKEL (reference sequence).